The T cell receptor (beta chain) described here comes from a study of shared clonotypes between healthy human individuals. Study as a whole: The plates for each donor numbered three CD4 naive, three CD4 memory, two CD8 naive and one CD8 memory.

The V and J ends lost 0 bases and 4 bases respectively, with 8 bases between them. The CDR3 runs to 14 residues. Per germline, CDR1 SGHRS and CDR2 YFSETQ. Method: immunoSEQ multiplex PCR; TCRdb's copy keeps in-frame clones and lacks some. The data contain around 720,000 clones, 55% to 85% of them singletons. As for this clone: Other nucleotide sequences in the sample specify the same CDR3.

This TCR was recovered from a woman aged 25 to 39 in good health. The chain joins TRBV5-1 to TRBJ2-1; D might be TRBD1 (6 bases). Sample: memory CD4+ T cells sorted from blood. The subset was: CD45RA-negative fraction. The CDR3: CASSLGQAYNEQFF. The CDR3 DNA is TGCGCCAGCAGCTTGGGACAGGCTTACAATGAGCAGTTCTTC.